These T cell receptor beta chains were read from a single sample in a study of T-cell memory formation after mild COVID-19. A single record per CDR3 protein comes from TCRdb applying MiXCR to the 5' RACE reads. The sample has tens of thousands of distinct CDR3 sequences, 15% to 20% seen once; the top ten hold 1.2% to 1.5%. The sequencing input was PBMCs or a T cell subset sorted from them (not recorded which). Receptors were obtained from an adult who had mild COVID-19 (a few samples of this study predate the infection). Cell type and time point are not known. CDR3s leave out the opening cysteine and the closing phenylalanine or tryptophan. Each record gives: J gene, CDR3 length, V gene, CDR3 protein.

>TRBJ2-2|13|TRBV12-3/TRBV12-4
ASSPGQGFSGELF
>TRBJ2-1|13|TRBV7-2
ASSFTGTSGNEQF
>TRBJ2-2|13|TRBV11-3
ASITDSTNTGELF
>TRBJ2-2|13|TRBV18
ASSPRGGEIGELF
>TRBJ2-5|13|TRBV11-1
ASSFGGKRQETQY
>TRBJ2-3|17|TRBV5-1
ASSLGVAGGPTSTDTQY
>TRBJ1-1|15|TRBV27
ASTWTGGSLFGTEAF
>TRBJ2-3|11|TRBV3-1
ASSQIRSGTQY
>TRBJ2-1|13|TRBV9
ASSVGMNSYNEQF
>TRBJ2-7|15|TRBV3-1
ASSQELPWRQSYEQY
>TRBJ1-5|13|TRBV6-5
ASRSGPLTGQPQH
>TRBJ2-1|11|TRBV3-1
ASSQGGWNEQF
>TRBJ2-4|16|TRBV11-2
ASSSRTSGSLAKNIQY
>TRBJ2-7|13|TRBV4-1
ASSQVYRGLYEQY
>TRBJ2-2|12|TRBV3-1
ASSPFGNTGELF
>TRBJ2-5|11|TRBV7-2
ASGEGVEETQY
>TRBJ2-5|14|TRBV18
ASSPPGYEGQETQY
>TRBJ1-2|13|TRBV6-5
ASSVFRTGVYGYT
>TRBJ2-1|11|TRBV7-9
ASSLAGGNEQF
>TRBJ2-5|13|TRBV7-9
ASTFGLGSQETQY
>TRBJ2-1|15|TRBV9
ASSDGTSGGSYNEQF
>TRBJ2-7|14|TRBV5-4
ASSLNSGGSIYEQY
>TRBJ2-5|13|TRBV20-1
SAERGGRGEETQY
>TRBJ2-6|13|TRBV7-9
ASRSGFSGANVLT
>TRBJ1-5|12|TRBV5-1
ASSLGQSNQPQH
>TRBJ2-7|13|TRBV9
ASSARDRASAEQY
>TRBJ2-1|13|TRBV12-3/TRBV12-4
ASMAGLASSNEQF
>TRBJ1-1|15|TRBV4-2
ASSQGQGPSEGTEAF